Following are 22 T cell receptor beta chains from one sample sequenced in a study of T cell responses to AZD1222 COVID-19 vaccine. Repertoires were generated with immunoSEQ multiplex PCR, while TCRdb's copy carries only in-frame clones and drops some. The sample carries 90,000 to 120,000 clones, over 80% recorded once. The sample consisted of peripheral blood, taken 28 days after the second AZD1222 dose. Receptors were obtained from an adult who received the AZD1222 COVID-19 vaccine.

The V call is TRBV7-2, the J call TRBJ1-1, with TRBD1 matching over 8 bases. V lost 3 bases, J lost 4 bases, and 4 bases stayed unmatched. CDR1 SGHTA and CDR2 FQGNSA come from the germline V gene. This CDR3 contains 14 residues. Here the CDR3 DNA reads TGTGCCAGCAGCTTCCAGGGGGCGAGCACTGAAGCTTTCTTT. It specifies CASSFQGASTEAFF.

The rearrangement links TRBV3-1 (or the pseudogene TRBV3-2) to TRBJ1-3; D is unclear. CDR1 is LGHDT and CDR2 is YNNKEL in the germline V gene (reference sequence). The CDR3 extends over 14 amino acids. Trimming shortened V by 1 base and J by 4 bases, and 8 bases separated the two germline ends. CDR3 sequence: CASSQGSGGNTIYF. In DNA, the CDR3 is TGTGCCAGCAGCCAAGGGTCGGGGGGAAACACCATATATTTT.

The chain links TRBV7-9 to TRBJ2-7; tentative D call: TRBD1 (6 bases). CDR1 is SEHNR, CDR2 FQNEAQ, per germline (reference sequence). V was pared by 2 bases and J by 3 bases, with 17 bases between. The CDR3 loop spans 16 amino acids. The CDR3, as DNA: TGTGCCAGCAGCTTAAGAGGTCCGAGACAGGACTACGAGCAGTACTTC. The encoded protein is CASSLRGPRQDYEQYF.

V gene TRBV11-2 combines with J gene TRBJ2-7; the D gene could be TRBD1 or TRBD2 (5 bases each). V was shortened by 5 bases and J by 2 bases, with 16 bases between the two germline ends. CDR3 length: 15 residues. CDR1 SGHAT and CDR2 FQNNGV come from the germline V gene. The CDR3, as DNA: TGTGCCAGCAGCCTGAATGGGGACCCTACCTACGAGCAGTACTTC. It translates to CASSLNGDPTYEQYF.

The genes are TRBV27 and TRBJ1-2; 8 bases line up with TRBD1. Germline CDR1 MNHEY, CDR2 SMNVEV (reference sequence). There are 13 residues in the CDR3. The ends lost 5 bases at V and 5 bases at J; junction bases unmatched: 4. The CDR3 protein is CASSPQGGYGYTF. The CDR3 coding sequence is TGTGCCAGCAGTCCACAGGGGGGATATGGCTACACCTTC.

The chain is built from TRBV15 and TRBJ2-1, with D hard to call. V was trimmed by 1 base and J by 6 bases, leaving 7 bases between them. This CDR3 has 13 amino acids. Germline CDR1 is LNHNV and CDR2 is YYDKDF (reference sequence). The CDR3 nucleotides are TGTGCCACCAGCAGAGCCCGGGCCAATGAGCAGTTCTTC. Its protein product is CATSRARANEQFF. Using reference TRBV15 and TRBJ2-1 for the parts outside the CDR3, the full variable domain is DAMVIQNPRYQVTQFGKPVTLSCSQTLNHNVMYWYQQKSSQAPKLLFHYYDKDFNNEADTPDNFQSRRPNTSFCFLDIRSPGLGDTAMYLCATSRARANEQFFGPGTRLTVL.

This clone was counted ten times or more. The rearrangement links TRBV6-4 to TRBJ2-2; perhaps D is TRBD1 or TRBD2 (6 bases each). CDR3 size: 14 residues. The V gene lost 6 bases and the J gene lost 3 bases, with 11 bases spanning the gap. Germline CDR1 reads MRHNA; CDR2 reads SNTAGT. Here the CDR3 reads CASRAEGDTGELFF. The DNA for the CDR3 is TGTGCCAGCAGGGCGGAGGGGGACACCGGGGAGCTGTTTTTT.

The V gene is TRBV7-2, the J gene TRBJ2-2; a possible D gene is TRBD2 (6 bases). CDR3 size: 13 residues. Looked up from germline, CDR1 is SGHTA and CDR2 is FQGNSA. V lost 6 bases, J lost 4 bases, and 9 bases lay in between. The CDR3 spells CASRATSTGELFF. The CDR3 DNA reads as TGTGCCAGCAGGGCGACTAGCACCGGGGAGCTGTTTTTT.

The chain has TRBV5-1 and TRBJ1-2; D is possibly TRBD1 (5 bases). V was pared by 0 bases and J by 6 bases, with 12 bases between. In germline, CDR1 is SGHRS, CDR2 YFSETQ. The CDR3 runs 14 residues. The CDR3 DNA follows: TGCGCCAGCAGCTTGGGACAGCCATCGAATGGCTACACCTTC. Translation: CASSLGQPSNGYTF.

The chain joins TRBV29-1 to TRBJ1-6; TRBD1 might be the D (5 bases). Germline V CDR1 and CDR2: SQVTM, ANQGSEA. V lost 5 bases to trimming and J lost 3 bases, with 11 bases between them. CDR3 length: 14 residues. The CDR3 sequence is CSVQWDGYNSPLHF. The CDR3 DNA is TGCAGCGTTCAATGGGACGGCTATAATTCACCCCTCCACTTT. Supplemented by reference TRBV29-1 and TRBJ1-6, the full variable domain reads SAVISQKPSRDICQRGTSLTIQCQVDSQVTMMFWYRQQPGQSLTLIATANQGSEATYESGFVIDKFPISRPNLTFSTLTVSNMSPEDSSIYLCSVQWDGYNSPLHFGNGTRLTVT.

The CDR3 here is CAWSVEERGTTGELFF. Written as DNA, the CDR3 is TGTGCCTGGAGTGTTGAGGAGCGGGGGACTACCGGGGAGCTGTTTTTT. The J gene is TRBJ2-2, the V gene TRBV30; 8 nucleotides align to TRBD2. V was clipped by 0 bases and J by 5 bases; unmatched bases: 8. This CDR3 comprises 16 residues. The germline gives CDR1 GTSNPN, CDR2 SVGIG (reference sequence).

V is TRBV5-6 and J is TRBJ2-7; no firm D call. Germline CDR1 reads SGHDT; CDR2 reads YYEEEE. The CDR3 has 14 residues. Trimming took 3 bases from V and 0 from J, leaving 10 bases between them. The CDR3 DNA follows: TGTGCCAGCAGCTCGGACGGTAGCTCCTACGAGCAGTACTTC. It is translated as CASSSDGSSYEQYF.

The chain uses TRBV27 and TRBJ1-1, with 11 bases aligning to TRBD1. The CDR3 is 16 residues long. Trimming cost V 8 bases and J 0 bases; bases outside gene matches: 8. The germline gives CDR1 MNHEY, CDR2 SMNVEV (reference sequence). CDR3 sequence reads: CASGKGDRGMNTEAFF. For the CDR3, the DNA is TGTGCCAGCGGAAAGGGGGACAGGGGGATGAACACTGAAGCTTTCTTT.

J is TRBJ2-1 and V is TRBV6-1, with 9 bases matching TRBD1. Germline V gene lookup returns CDR1 MNHNS and CDR2 SASEGT. The CDR3 totals 16 residues. J gave up 0 bases and V 3 bases, and 3 bases lay outside the gene matches. The CDR3 DNA reads as TGTGCCAGCAGTGACCAGACAGGGGGCTCCTACAATGAGCAGTTCTTC. It codes for CASSDQTGGSYNEQFF.

The chain joins TRBV30 to TRBJ1-5, with 8 nucleotides matching TRBD1. The CDR3 is made up of 15 amino acids. The ends lost 4 bases at V and 4 bases at J; junction bases unmatched: 9. Germline V gives CDR1 GTSNPN, CDR2 SVGIG (reference sequence). CDR3 DNA: TGTGCCTGGACCACCGGGACAGGAGATAATCAGCCCCAGCATTTT. Translation gives CAWTTGTGDNQPQHF.

V usage is TRBV6-6 and J usage is TRBJ2-7; 8 bases are shared with TRBD1. This CDR3 contains 14 residues. In germline, CDR1 is MNHNY, CDR2 SVGAGI (reference sequence). The ends lost 4 bases at V and 2 bases at J; junction bases unmatched: 4. The CDR3 here is CASSSRQGTYEQYF. The CDR3 DNA reads TGTGCCAGCAGTTCCCGACAGGGGACCTACGAGCAGTACTTC.

The chain combines TRBV18 with TRBJ1-2; 7 bases are a match to TRBD1. CDR3 length equals 15 residues. V gave up 3 bases and J gave up 3 bases; unmatched junction bases: 7. Germline V gene sequence: CDR1 KGHSH, CDR2 LQKENI. CDR3 loop: CASSPDPGQYYGYTF. Written as DNA, the CDR3 is TGTGCCAGCTCACCGGATCCGGGACAGTACTATGGCTACACCTTC.

The chain employs TRBV6-1 and TRBJ2-2; no definite D call. V was clipped by 2 bases and J by 8 bases, with 12 bases between them. This CDR3 region has 14 residues. Germline loops: CDR1 MNHNS, CDR2 SASEGT. CDR3 amino acids: CASSEIPNGGELFF. CDR3 sequence (DNA): TGTGCCAGCAGTGAAATCCCCAATGGGGGGGAGCTGTTTTTT.

This chain links TRBV5-1 with TRBJ2-1, with TRBD1 matching over 9 bases. The CDR3 has 17 residues. V shed 3 bases, J shed 8 bases, and the junction held 15 bases outside the gene matches. Germline V gives CDR1 SGHRS, CDR2 YFSETQ. The CDR3 reads CASSSPYRGRSVDEQFF. The CDR3 region has the DNA TGCGCCAGCAGCTCCCCTTACAGGGGGCGATCGGTGGATGAGCAGTTCTTC. Combining the CDR3 with reference TRBV5-1 and TRBJ2-1 gives the whole variable domain KAGVTQTPRYLIKTRGQQVTLSCSPISGHRSVSWYQQTPGQGLQFLFEYFSETQRNKGNFPGRFSGRQFSNSRSEMNVSTLELGDSALYLCASSSPYRGRSVDEQFFGPGTRLTVL.

The chain uses TRBV4-1 and TRBJ1-1, with 7 bases fitting TRBD1. The CDR3 loop spans 14 amino acids. V lost 3 bases, J lost 2 bases, and 3 bases stayed unmatched. Per germline, CDR1 MGHRA and CDR2 YSYEKL. The CDR3 loop is CASSQGTENTEAFF. CDR3 nucleotides: TGCGCCAGCAGCCAGGGGACAGAAAACACTGAAGCTTTCTTT.

This chain uses TRBV30 with TRBJ1-1, with 7 positions matching TRBD1. From germline, CDR1 is GTSNPN and CDR2 SVGIG (reference sequence). The V segment lost 3 bases and the J segment 3 bases; nucleotides outside the gene matches: 7. The CDR3 is 14 residues long. CDR3 coding DNA: TGTGCCTGGAGGAATCACAGGGGCCACACTGAAGCTTTCTTT. This codes for CAWRNHRGHTEAFF. Looking up the rest from reference TRBV30 and TRBJ1-1 gives the full variable domain: SQTIHQWPATLVQPVGSPLSLECTVEGTSNPNLYWYRQAAGRGLQLLFYSVGIGQISSEVPQNLSASRPQDRQFILSSKKLLLSDSGFYLCAWRNHRGHTEAFFGQGTRLTVV.

This sequence joins TRBV4-3 and TRBJ2-2; D possibly corresponds to TRBD1 (5 bases). Trimming took 1 base from V and 4 from J, leaving 10 bases between them. Per the germline V gene, CDR1 is LGHNA and CDR2 is YSLEER. The CDR3 contains 15 residues. DNA of the CDR3: TGCGCCAGCAGCCAAGGGTCAGGGATCACCGGGGAGCTGTTTTTT. The encoded protein is CASSQGSGITGELFF.